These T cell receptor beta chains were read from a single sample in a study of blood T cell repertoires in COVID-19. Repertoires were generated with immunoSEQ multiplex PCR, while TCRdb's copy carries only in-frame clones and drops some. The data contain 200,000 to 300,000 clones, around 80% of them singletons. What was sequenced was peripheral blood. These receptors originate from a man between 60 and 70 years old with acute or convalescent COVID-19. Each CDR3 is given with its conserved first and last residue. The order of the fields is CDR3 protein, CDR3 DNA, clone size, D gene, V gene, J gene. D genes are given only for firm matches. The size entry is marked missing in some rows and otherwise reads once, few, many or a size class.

CDR3: CASSPGQGANGYTF; DNA: TGTGCCAGCAGCCCTGGACAGGGGGCGAATGGCTACACCTTC; size: -; D: TRBD1; V: TRBV7-8; J: TRBJ1-2
CDR3: CAIRQGAYTGELFF; DNA: TGTGCCATCAGACAGGGGGCTTATACCGGGGAGCTGTTTTTT; size: -; D: TRBD1; V: TRBV10-3; J: TRBJ2-2
CDR3: CASSPPYGGRETQYF; DNA: TGTGCCAGCTCACCACCGTACGGGGGACGAGAGACCCAGTACTTC; size: -; D: -; V: TRBV18; J: TRBJ2-5
CDR3: CASSPQQGAGTEAFF; DNA: TGTGCCAGCAGCCCTCAACAGGGGGCCGGGACTGAAGCTTTCTTT; size: -; D: TRBD1; V: TRBV7-8; J: TRBJ1-1
CDR3: CASSTGTSGRSEQFF; DNA: TGTGCCAGCAGCACCGGGACTAGCGGGAGGAGTGAGCAGTTCTTC; size: -; D: TRBD2; V: TRBV11-3; J: TRBJ2-1
CDR3: CASSLSQGTDTQYF; DNA: TGTGCCAGCAGCCTCTCCCAGGGCACAGATACGCAGTATTTT; size: once; D: -; V: TRBV7-9; J: TRBJ2-3
CDR3: CASGTSGGFTDTQYF; DNA: TGTGCCAGTGGCACTAGCGGGGGGTTCACAGATACGCAGTATTTT; size: -; D: TRBD2; V: TRBV19; J: TRBJ2-3
CDR3: CASSVLATASYGYTF; DNA: TGTGCCAGCAGCGTGTTAGCGACGGCAAGCTATGGCTACACCTTC; size: once; D: -; V: TRBV9; J: TRBJ1-2
CDR3: CASSLGDRGGYEQYF; DNA: TGTGCCAGCAGCTTGGGGGACAGGGGTGGATACGAGCAGTACTTC; size: -; D: TRBD1; V: TRBV5-8; J: TRBJ2-7
CDR3: CASSLRAGGDYEQYF; DNA: TGTGCCAGCAGTTTAAGGGCGGGAGGGGACTACGAGCAGTACTTC; size: -; D: TRBD2; V: TRBV28; J: TRBJ2-7
CDR3: CAPGREQYF; DNA: TGCGCCCCAGGTAGGGAGCAGTACTTC; size: once; D: -; V: TRBV23-1; J: TRBJ2-7
CDR3: CASSPRDRANYGYTF; DNA: TGTGCCAGCTCACCACGGGACAGAGCTAACTATGGCTACACCTTC; size: -; D: TRBD1; V: TRBV18; J: TRBJ1-2
CDR3: CASSSGFGQGSYEQYF; DNA: TGCGCCAGCAGCTCCGGTTTCGGCCAGGGGTCCTACGAGCAGTACTTC; size: -; D: -; V: TRBV5-1; J: TRBJ2-7
CDR3: CASSSGTVNEKLFF; DNA: TGTGCCAGCAGTTCCGGGACAGTTAATGAAAAACTGTTTTTT; size: -; D: TRBD1; V: TRBV27; J: TRBJ1-4
CDR3: CASSASDTSSTDTQYF; DNA: TGTGCCAGCAGCGCCTCGGACACATCTAGCACAGATACGCAGTATTTT; size: -; D: -; V: TRBV13; J: TRBJ2-3
CDR3: CASSVALGGGEETQYF; DNA: TGTGCCAGCAGCGTAGCCCTGGGTGGGGGGGAAGAGACCCAGTACTTC; size: -; D: TRBD2; V: TRBV9; J: TRBJ2-5
CDR3: CASSPRDRDTGEQYF; DNA: TGTGCCAGCAGCCCAAGGGACAGGGATACGGGCGAGCAGTACTTC; size: -; D: TRBD1; V: TRBV11-1; J: TRBJ2-7
CDR3: CASSVGAQETQYF; DNA: TGTGCCAGCAGTGTAGGGGCCCAAGAGACCCAGTACTTC; size: -; D: -; V: TRBV2; J: TRBJ2-5
CDR3: CASSSPYENEAFF; DNA: TGTGCCAGCAGCTCCCCATACGAGAATGAAGCTTTCTTT; size: -; D: -; V: TRBV9; J: TRBJ1-1
CDR3: CASSPGVGGTYGYTF; DNA: TGTGCCAGCTCACCAGGAGTGGGAGGGACCTATGGCTACACCTTC; size: few; D: -; V: TRBV18; J: TRBJ1-2
CDR3: CASSLRSPDTGELFF; DNA: TGTGCCAGCAGCCTCCGATCCCCGGACACCGGGGAGCTGTTTTTT; size: few; D: -; V: TRBV7-6; J: TRBJ2-2
CDR3: CASSRVAGTGGEQLSGNTIYF; DNA: TGTGCCAGCTCACGAGTCGCCGGGACAGGGGGGGAACAACTCTCTGGAAACACCATATATTTT; size: once; D: TRBD1; V: TRBV18; J: TRBJ1-3
CDR3: CASSLPVAGELFF; DNA: TGTGCCAGCAGTTTACCGGTCGCCGGGGAGCTGTTTTTT; size: -; D: -; V: TRBV27; J: TRBJ2-2
CDR3: CASSNFDGEQYF; DNA: TGTGCCAGTAGCAACTTCGACGGGGAGCAGTACTTC; size: -; D: -; V: TRBV19; J: TRBJ2-7
CDR3: CASKGLGETQYF; DNA: TGTGCCAGTAAGGGACTAGGGGAGACCCAGTACTTC; size: -; D: TRBD2; V: TRBV19; J: TRBJ2-5
CDR3: CASSLTGTGGYNEQFF; DNA: TGTGCCAGCAGCCTTACCGGGACAGGGGGATACAATGAGCAGTTCTTC; size: -; D: TRBD1; V: TRBV2; J: TRBJ2-1
CDR3: CSVAGTGVPGELFF; DNA: TGCAGCGTTGCTGGGACAGGGGTCCCCGGGGAGCTGTTTTTT; size: -; D: TRBD1; V: TRBV29-1; J: TRBJ2-2
CDR3: CASSYGADTYGYTF; DNA: TGTGCCAGCAGTTATGGGGCCGACACCTATGGCTACACCTTC; size: -; D: -; V: TRBV6-6; J: TRBJ1-2
CDR3: CASSLRQGNTEAFF; DNA: TGTGCCAGCAGCTTAAGACAGGGGAACACTGAAGCTTTCTTT; size: -; D: TRBD1; V: TRBV7-8; J: TRBJ1-1
CDR3: CASSLVPGGGAYEQYF; DNA: TGTGCCAGCAGCTTAGTCCCAGGGGGAGGAGCCTACGAGCAGTACTTC; size: -; D: -; V: TRBV11-2; J: TRBJ2-7
CDR3: CASSDWSLPYEQYF; DNA: TGTGCCAGCAGTGATTGGAGTTTACCCTACGAGCAGTACTTC; size: -; D: -; V: TRBV6-2/TRBV6-3; J: TRBJ2-7
CDR3: CASRRQGGTGVTGELFF; DNA: TGTGCCAGCAGAAGACAGGGGGGTACTGGGGTAACCGGGGAGCTGTTTTTT; size: once; D: TRBD1; V: TRBV3-1/TRBV3-2; J: TRBJ2-2
CDR3: CASIEGGSGSPLHF; DNA: TGTGCCAGCATCGAAGGGGGATCAGGGTCACCCCTCCACTTT; size: -; D: -; V: TRBV6-5; J: TRBJ1-6
CDR3: CASSILAGAGNEQFF; DNA: TGCGCCAGCAGCATTCTAGCGGGAGCGGGTAATGAGCAGTTCTTC; size: -; D: TRBD2; V: TRBV5-1; J: TRBJ2-1
CDR3: CASSLVGGGTDTQYF; DNA: TGTGCCAGCAGCCTAGTGGGGGGAGGCACAGATACGCAGTATTTT; size: -; D: -; V: TRBV6-5; J: TRBJ2-3
CDR3: CASSQDRRLAGLPYEQYF; DNA: TGTGCCAGCAGCCAAGACCGCCGGCTAGCGGGTCTTCCCTACGAGCAGTACTTC; size: -; D: TRBD2; V: TRBV3-1/TRBV3-2; J: TRBJ2-7
CDR3: CASSLAGSGGASETQYF; DNA: TGCGCCAGCAGCTTGGCCGGTAGCGGGGGGGCCTCGGAGACCCAGTACTTC; size: -; D: TRBD2; V: TRBV5-1; J: TRBJ2-5
CDR3: CASSSHQTGAQKTQYF; DNA: TGTGCCAGCAGTTCTCACCAGACAGGGGCCCAGAAGACCCAGTACTTC; size: -; D: TRBD1; V: TRBV6-6; J: TRBJ2-5
CDR3: CASSSDRGIDGYTF; DNA: TGTGCCAGCAGTTCAGACAGGGGAATCGATGGCTACACCTTC; size: -; D: TRBD1; V: TRBV27; J: TRBJ1-2
CDR3: CASSPHRGVNQPQHF; DNA: TGTGCCAGCAGCCCCCACAGGGGGGTCAATCAGCCCCAGCATTTT; size: -; D: TRBD1; V: TRBV9; J: TRBJ1-5
CDR3: CASGFGETQYF; DNA: TGTGCCAGTGGCTTTGGAGAGACCCAGTACTTC; size: -; D: -; V: TRBV6-6; J: TRBJ2-5
CDR3: CASSPGVVPVEQYF; DNA: TGTGCCAGCAGTCCGGGTGTTGTGCCAGTTGAGCAGTACTTC; size: -; D: -; V: TRBV27; J: TRBJ2-7
CDR3: CAWKGTVNSPLHF; DNA: TGTGCCTGGAAAGGGACAGTGAATTCACCCCTCCACTTT; size: -; D: TRBD1; V: TRBV30; J: TRBJ1-6
CDR3: CASSLGGGGEKLFF; DNA: TGTGCCAGCAGCTTGGGGGGAGGTGGTGAAAAACTGTTTTTT; size: -; D: -; V: TRBV5-4; J: TRBJ1-4
CDR3: CASRDYNNEQFF; DNA: TGTGCCAGTAGGGACTACAACAATGAGCAGTTCTTC; size: -; D: -; V: TRBV19; J: TRBJ2-1
CDR3: CASSQAASGGVYEQYF; DNA: TGTGCCAGCAGCCAAGCGGCTAGCGGGGGGGTCTACGAGCAGTACTTC; size: -; D: TRBD2; V: TRBV4-2; J: TRBJ2-7
CDR3: CAISESNTAPLHF; DNA: TGTGCCATCAGTGAGTCGAACACCGCACCCCTCCACTTT; size: -; D: -; V: TRBV10-3; J: TRBJ1-6
CDR3: CATSDFRDNYNEQFF; DNA: TGTGCCACCAGTGACTTCCGGGACAACTACAATGAGCAGTTCTTC; size: -; D: -; V: TRBV24-1; J: TRBJ2-1
CDR3: CASTPRRGGGTDTQYF; DNA: TGCGCCAGCACTCCCCGGCGGGGTGGCGGCACAGATACGCAGTATTTT; size: -; D: -; V: TRBV5-1; J: TRBJ2-3
CDR3: CASSARYTGANVLTF; DNA: TGTGCCAGTAGTGCGCGATATACTGGGGCCAACGTCCTGACTTTC; size: few; D: -; V: TRBV19; J: TRBJ2-6
CDR3: CASSERQALSSYNEQFF; DNA: TGTGCCAGCAGTGAACGACAGGCCCTCAGCTCCTACAATGAGCAGTTCTTC; size: -; D: -; V: TRBV2; J: TRBJ2-1
CDR3: CASSQEAIETQYF; DNA: TGTGCCAGCAGCCAAGAAGCGATAGAGACCCAGTACTTC; size: few; D: -; V: TRBV4-2; J: TRBJ2-5
CDR3: CASSVGDSTHAYEQYF; DNA: TGTGCCAGCAGCGTTGGGGACTCAACCCACGCCTACGAGCAGTACTTC; size: -; D: -; V: TRBV9; J: TRBJ2-7
CDR3: CASSVSSGMNYNEQFF; DNA: TGTGCCAGCAGCGTTTCCAGCGGGATGAACTACAATGAGCAGTTCTTC; size: -; D: TRBD2; V: TRBV9; J: TRBJ2-1
CDR3: CASSVMTGRGSYNEQFF; DNA: TGTGCCAGCAGCGTAATGACCGGGAGAGGATCCTACAATGAGCAGTTCTTC; size: once; D: -; V: TRBV9; J: TRBJ2-1